These 12 T cell receptor beta chains originate from one sample sequenced in a study of cytomegalovirus exposure and HLA in healthy donors. Profiled with immunoSEQ multiplex PCR; TCRdb holds only in-frame clones, not every one. The profile covers hundreds of thousands of clones, with 80% to 90% appearing a single time and 0.8% to 0.85% taken by the ten largest. The source material was PBMCs. These receptors originate from a woman aged 18-30 years in good health and CMV-seronegative.

The genes are TRBV2 and TRBJ1-1, with TRBD1 matching over 8 bases. J lost 2 bases, V lost 8 bases, and 4 bases had no gene match. From germline, CDR1 is SNHLY and CDR2 FYNNEI. This CDR3 spans 13 amino acids. Here the CDR3 DNA reads TGTGCCAGCGGGGACAGGACCAACACTGAAGCTTTCTTT. Protein product: CASGDRTNTEAFF. Variable domain in full (rest from reference TRBV2 and TRBJ1-1): EPEVTQTPSHQVTQMGQEVILRCVPISNHLYFYWYRQILGQKVEFLVSFYNNEISEKSEIFDDQFSVERPDGSNFTLKIRSTKLEDSAMYFCASGDRTNTEAFFGQGTRLTVV.

The CDR3 spells CASSPVTRDVDNEQFF. In DNA form, the CDR3 reads TGTGCCAGCAGCCCAGTTACTAGAGATGTTGACAATGAGCAGTTCTTC. The V gene is TRBV7-6, the J gene TRBJ2-1, with D maybe TRBD2 (5 bases). V lost 5 bases to trimming and J lost 5 bases, with 19 bases between them. The CDR3 runs to 16 residues. Germline V gives CDR1 SGHVS, CDR2 FNYEAQ. Based on the CDR3 plus reference TRBV7-6 and TRBJ2-1, the full variable domain is GAGVSQSPRYKVTKRGQDVALRCDPISGHVSLYWYRQALGQGPEFLTYFNYEAQQDKSGLPNDRFSAERPEGSISTLTIQRTEQRDSAMYRCASSPVTRDVDNEQFFGPGTRLTVL.

This chain links TRBV19 with TRBJ2-1; 7 nucleotides align to TRBD2. Trimming took 6 bases from V and 0 from J; bases not matched to a gene: 5. This CDR3 comprises 15 residues. Looked up from germline, CDR1 is LNHDA and CDR2 is SQIVND (reference sequence). This CDR3 reads CASRTGGSSYNEQFF. In DNA form, the CDR3 reads TGTGCCAGTAGAACCGGCGGGAGCTCCTACAATGAGCAGTTCTTC.

The chain recombines TRBV2 with TRBJ2-6, with no clear D. Germline loops: CDR1 SNHLY, CDR2 FYNNEI. The CDR3 consists of 12 residues. V dropped 6 bases and J dropped 9 bases, with 9 bases sitting between them. CDR3: CASSVTSNVLTF. The DNA of the CDR3 is TGTGCCAGCAGCGTGACAAGCAACGTCCTGACTTTC.

CDR3 sequence: CASSLSWTGNNQPQHF. The CDR3 bases are TGTGCCAGCAGCCTTTCCTGGACAGGCAACAATCAGCCCCAGCATTTT. The chain recombines TRBV7-9 with TRBJ1-5; TRBD1 agrees at 7 bases. CDR3 length: 16 amino acids. J was trimmed by 3 bases and V by 5 bases; bases with no gene match: 10. Germline CDR1 reads SEHNR; CDR2 reads FQNEAQ (reference sequence).

This clone was seen a few times. This chain connects TRBV6-5 to TRBJ1-2; tentative D call: TRBD1 (6 bases). CDR1 is MNHEY and CDR2 is SVGAGI in the germline V gene. The CDR3 covers 13 residues. V was shortened by 6 bases and J by 4 bases, with 12 bases between the two germline ends. The CDR3 protein is CASSPGASYGYTF. CDR3 coding DNA: TGTGCCAGCAGCCCAGGGGCTAGCTATGGCTACACCTTC.

The chain combines TRBV5-1 with TRBJ2-1, with TRBD2 identical over 8 bases. V lost 1 base, J lost 3 bases, and 12 bases stayed unmatched. Germline CDR1 SGHRS, CDR2 YFSETQ. CDR3 length equals 18 residues. The CDR3 bases are TGCGCCAGCAGCTTGTACCCCCGGGGACTAGTTCGCTACAATGAGCAGTTCTTC. It codes for CASSLYPRGLVRYNEQFF.

The V and J genes are TRBV5-1 and TRBJ1-1; a weak D match, TRBD1 (5 bases). The CDR3 covers 13 residues. Trimming left V 4 bases short and J 2 bases short, with 9 bases between. The germline gives CDR1 SGHRS, CDR2 YFSETQ. The CDR3 DNA follows: TGCGCCAGCAGCGTAGGGGTTAACACTGAAGCTTTCTTT. It specifies CASSVGVNTEAFF.

The chain combines TRBV25-1 with TRBJ1-1, with D unresolved. Germline CDR1 is MGHDK and CDR2 is SYGVNS. Trimming took off 3 bases at V and 1 base at J, with 12 bases between the two ends. This CDR3 has 15 amino acids. CDR3 bases: TGTGCCAGCAGTGAGGCGCCGCGGGAGAACACTGAAGCTTTCTTT. Amino acid sequence: CASSEAPRENTEAFF.

This chain links TRBV25-1 with TRBJ1-4; D is undetermined. The CDR3 spans 17 residues. V lost 0 bases and J lost 1, with 12 bases in between. CDR1 MGHDK and CDR2 SYGVNS come from the germline V gene. The CDR3 reads CASSEYYAAGTNEKLFF. CDR3 DNA: TGTGCCAGCAGTGAATATTACGCTGCCGGAACTAATGAAAAACTGTTTTTT.

The V and J genes are TRBV6-1 and TRBJ2-5; 8 bases align to TRBD1. The CDR3 loop spans 18 amino acids. V shed 6 bases and J 2 bases; nucleotides not matched to a gene: 17. Germline CDR1 is MNHNS and CDR2 is SASEGT. The CDR3 DNA sequence: TGTGCCAGCAGGGAACAGCCCCAGGGGGCTTCGCCTCAAGAGACCCAGTACTTC. Translated: CASREQPQGASPQETQYF.

This sequence joins TRBV30 and TRBJ1-6; D may be TRBD1 (5 bases). Trimming shortened V by 2 bases and J by 8 bases, and 13 bases separated the two germline ends. CDR1 is GTSNPN, CDR2 SVGIG, per germline (reference sequence). This CDR3 has 14 residues. The CDR3 region is CAWSRGTTDSPLHF. CDR3 DNA sequence: TGTGCCTGGAGTCGGGGGACCACGGATTCACCCCTCCACTTT.